This T cell receptor beta chain was recorded in a study of T cell repertoires in cytomegalovirus infection. For the study at large: HLA-B-restricted CMV epitopes that are well studied, plus recently identified HLA-C-restricted ones, were used by the study. Public TCR beta signatures indicated both CMV infection and matching HLA type.

This CDR3 has 15 amino acids. V trimming: 2 bases; J trimming: 3 bases; junction bases outside the gene matches: 4. Germline V CDR1 and CDR2: MNHEY, SVGEGT. As regards this clonotype: Its antigen is still unknown.

Study outcomes and limitations: HLA-C-restricted CMV-specific TCR beta clonotypes prevailed in the ex vivo response. Carriage of CMV together with the relevant HLA was identifiable through cumulative public TCR beta family frequency.

From the reads, TCRdb called clonotypes with MiXCR, one entry per CDR3 protein. The sample has tens of thousands of distinct CDR3 sequences; 20% are singletons. The source of this sequence is a human donor in good health (CMV status not recorded). Some clones in this sample may be carry-over from other donors' samples. The chain recombines TRBV6-2 or TRBV6-3 with TRBJ2-1; TRBD1 agrees at 7 bases. Source: CD8+ T cells from cultured PBMCs, taken from culture after CMV antigen stimulation. The CDR3 reads CASSYAAGGYNEQFF. CDR3 coding DNA: TGTGCCAGCAGTTACGCGGCAGGGGGCTACAATGAGCAGTTCTTC.